Each of the 6 T cell receptor beta chains below was sequenced from the same sample in a study of blood T cell repertoires in COVID-19. Clones were sequenced by immunoSEQ multiplex PCR, and TCRdb holds only the in-frame ones, with some missing. This sample has more than 300,000 clones, with around 87% found just once. Sequencing used peripheral blood. The receptors were sampled from a woman aged 30 to 39 with COVID-19, enrolled during active disease.

The table lists this clone with a few counts. The J gene is TRBJ2-5, the V gene TRBV7-3, with 8 bases matching TRBD1. Germline V gene data show CDR1 as SGHTA and CDR2 as FQGTGA. CDR3 size: 18 residues. V gave up 5 bases and J gave up 5 bases; unmatched junction bases: 19. CDR3 nucleotides: TGTGCCAGCAGCCCCGTCTGGAGGCAGGGGGCACCAGGTGAGACCCAGTACTTC. It codes for CASSPVWRQGAPGETQYF.

The chain links TRBV6-6 to TRBJ1-4, with 9 positions matching TRBD1. V lost 5 bases and J lost 5; bases outside the gene matches: 3. Germline V lookup: CDR1 MNHNY, CDR2 SVGAGI (reference sequence). The length of the CDR3 is 14 residues. CDR3 in DNA: TGTGCCAGCAGTCTGGGGACAGGGAATGAAAAACTGTTTTTT. Translation: CASSLGTGNEKLFF.

The J gene is TRBJ2-7, the V gene TRBV14; no definite D call. There are 13 residues in the CDR3. V was trimmed by 1 base and J by 2 bases, leaving 6 bases between them. Germline V lookup: CDR1 SGHDN, CDR2 FVKESK. In DNA form, the CDR3 reads TGTGCCAGCAGCCAAGTCGTCGCCTACGAGCAGTACTTC. As protein: CASSQVVAYEQYF.

This sequence joins TRBV29-1 and TRBJ2-2; TRBD1 matches 9 bases. This CDR3 comprises 13 residues. Germline loops: CDR1 SQVTM, CDR2 ANQGSEA. Trimming at V came to 4 bases and at J to 3 bases, leaving 0 bases not matched to a gene. DNA for the CDR3: TGCAGCGTTGGGACAGGGGACACCGGGGAGCTGTTTTTT. It codes for CSVGTGDTGELFF.

The chain employs TRBV12-3 or TRBV12-4 and TRBJ1-1, with a weak D call TRBD1 (5 bases). Trimming took off 7 bases at V and 11 bases at J, with 20 bases between the two ends. This CDR3 region has 13 residues. The CDR3 here is CASTAAPRVGAFF. CDR3 nucleotides: TGTGCCAGCACGGCCGCCCCCAGGGTTGGGGCTTTCTTT.

The V call is TRBV6-5, the J call TRBJ2-5; D remains unclear. Germline V gene lookup returns CDR1 MNHEY and CDR2 SVGAGI. V dropped 0 bases and J dropped 3 bases, with 8 bases sitting between them. The CDR3 consists of 14 residues. The CDR3 sequence is CASSYSPLEETQYF. DNA for the CDR3: TGTGCCAGCAGTTACTCCCCCTTAGAAGAGACCCAGTACTTC.